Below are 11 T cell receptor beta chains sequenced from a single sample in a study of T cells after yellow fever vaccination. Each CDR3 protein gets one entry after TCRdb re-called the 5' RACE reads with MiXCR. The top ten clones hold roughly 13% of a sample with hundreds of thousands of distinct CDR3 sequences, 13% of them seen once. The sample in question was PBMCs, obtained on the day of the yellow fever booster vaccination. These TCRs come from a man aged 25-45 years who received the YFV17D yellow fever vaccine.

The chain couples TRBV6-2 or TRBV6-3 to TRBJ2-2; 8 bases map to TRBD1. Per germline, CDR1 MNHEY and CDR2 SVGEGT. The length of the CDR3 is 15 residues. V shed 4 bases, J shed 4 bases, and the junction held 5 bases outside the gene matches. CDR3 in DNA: TGTGCCAGCAGTTCCCACACAGGGGGCACCGGGGAGCTGTTTTTT. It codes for CASSSHTGGTGELFF.

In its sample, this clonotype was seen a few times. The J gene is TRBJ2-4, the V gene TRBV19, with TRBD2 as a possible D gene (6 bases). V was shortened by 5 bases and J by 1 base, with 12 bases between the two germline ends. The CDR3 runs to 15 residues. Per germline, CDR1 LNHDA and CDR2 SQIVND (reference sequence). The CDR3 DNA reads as TGTGCCAGTAGTGGACACGGAGGGGCCAAAAACATTCAGTACTTC. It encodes CASSGHGGAKNIQYF.

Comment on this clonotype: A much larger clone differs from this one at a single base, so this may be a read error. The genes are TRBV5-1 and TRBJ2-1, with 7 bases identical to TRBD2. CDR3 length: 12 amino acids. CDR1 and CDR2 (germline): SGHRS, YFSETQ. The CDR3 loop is CARSLGGGEQFF. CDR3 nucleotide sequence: TGCGCCAGAAGCTTGGGGGGGGGTGAGCAGTTCTTC.

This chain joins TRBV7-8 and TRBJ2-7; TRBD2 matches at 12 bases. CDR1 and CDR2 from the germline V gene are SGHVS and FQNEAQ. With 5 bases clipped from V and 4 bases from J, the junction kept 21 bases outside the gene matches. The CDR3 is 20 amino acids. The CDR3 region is CASSNSRWLAGGLSLYEQYF. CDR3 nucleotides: TGTGCCAGCAGCAATAGTCGTTGGCTAGCGGGAGGGCTGTCTCTTTACGAGCAGTACTTC.

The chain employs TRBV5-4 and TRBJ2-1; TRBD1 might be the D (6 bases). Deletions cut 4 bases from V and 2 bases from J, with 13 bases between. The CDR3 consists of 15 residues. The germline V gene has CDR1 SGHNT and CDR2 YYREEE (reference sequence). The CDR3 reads CASSKDRFAYNEQFF. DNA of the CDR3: TGTGCCAGCAGCAAAGACAGGTTTGCCTACAATGAGCAGTTCTTC. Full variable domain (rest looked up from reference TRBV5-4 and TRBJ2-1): ETGVTQSPTHLIKTRGQQVTLRCSSQSGHNTVSWYQQALGQGPQFIFQYYREEENGRGNFPPRFSGLQFPNYSSELNVNALELDDSALYLCASSKDRFAYNEQFFGPGTRLTVL.

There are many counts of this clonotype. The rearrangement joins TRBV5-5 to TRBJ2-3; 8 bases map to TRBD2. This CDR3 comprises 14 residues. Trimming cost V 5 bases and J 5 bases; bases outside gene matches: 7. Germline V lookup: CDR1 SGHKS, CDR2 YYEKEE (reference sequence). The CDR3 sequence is CASSVRGVEDTQYF. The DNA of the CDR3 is TGTGCCAGCAGTGTGCGGGGGGTTGAAGATACGCAGTATTTT.

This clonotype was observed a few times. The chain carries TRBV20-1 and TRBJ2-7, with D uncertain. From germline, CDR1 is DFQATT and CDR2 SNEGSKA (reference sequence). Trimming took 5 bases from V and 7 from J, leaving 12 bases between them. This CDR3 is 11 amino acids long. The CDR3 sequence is CSARRALEQYF. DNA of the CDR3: TGCAGTGCTCGACGGGCCCTGGAGCAGTACTTC.

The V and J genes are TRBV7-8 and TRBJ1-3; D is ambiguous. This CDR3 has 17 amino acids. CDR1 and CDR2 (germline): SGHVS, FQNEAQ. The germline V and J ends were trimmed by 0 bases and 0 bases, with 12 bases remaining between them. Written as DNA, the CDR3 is TGTGCCAGCAGCTTAGCGCTTACAGCCATCTCTGGAAACACCATATATTTT. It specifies CASSLALTAISGNTIYF. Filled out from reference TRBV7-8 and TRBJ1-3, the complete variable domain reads GAGVSQSPRYKVAKRGQDVALRCDPISGHVSLFWYQQALGQGPEFLTYFQNEAQLDKSGLPSDRFFAERPEGSVSTLKIQRTQQEDSAVYLCASSLALTAISGNTIYFGEGSWLTVV.

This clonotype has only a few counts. The CDR3 coding sequence is TGCAGCGCTTCAGCCTCGAACACCGGGGAGCTGTTTTTT. Its translation is CSASASNTGELFF. The J gene is TRBJ2-2, the V gene TRBV29-1, with D unresolved. V was clipped by 7 bases and J by 0 bases, with 9 bases between them. Germline CDR1 reads SQVTM; CDR2 reads ANQGSEA. The CDR3 spans 13 residues.

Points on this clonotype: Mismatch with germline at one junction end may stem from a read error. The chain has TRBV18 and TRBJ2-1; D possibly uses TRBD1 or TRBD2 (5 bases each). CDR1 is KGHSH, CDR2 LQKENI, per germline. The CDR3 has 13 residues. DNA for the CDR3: TGTGCCAGCTCACATCGGGACCCTCAAGGGGTCGGCTTC. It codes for CASSHRDPQGVGF.

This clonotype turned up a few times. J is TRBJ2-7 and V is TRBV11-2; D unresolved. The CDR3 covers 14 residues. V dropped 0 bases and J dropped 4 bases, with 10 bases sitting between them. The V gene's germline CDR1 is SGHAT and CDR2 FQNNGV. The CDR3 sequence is CASSLDRSGYEQYF. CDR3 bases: TGTGCCAGCAGCTTAGATCGGTCGGGTTACGAGCAGTACTTC.